This T cell receptor beta chain derives from a study of T cell responses to AZD1222 COVID-19 vaccine. A remark on this clone: What it binds is unknown.

Germline values: CDR1 LGHDT, CDR2 YNNKEL (reference sequence). This CDR3 is 15 amino acids long. Trimming took 5 bases from V and 1 from J, leaving 12 bases between them. Whole-study results and caveats: Along spike, vaccine-associated CD4 TCRs were found throughout, with dominance at 160-218 and 743-854. The reported proportion of spike-specific TCRs targeting unmutated variant regions was nearly half. Donors skewed white British and female; clonal diversity was possibly underestimated. There were repertoire samples only from the period after the peak T cell response.

The assay was immunoSEQ multiplex PCR, and TCRdb's table has in-frame clones only and misses some. The profile shows approximately 170,000 clones, roughly 90% of them singletons. Here the sequenced sample was peripheral blood, taken on day 0 of AZD1222 vaccination. The clonotype comes from an adult in good health. The V and J genes are TRBV3-1 (or the pseudogene TRBV3-2) and TRBJ1-3; no clear D gene. CDR3 in DNA: TGTGCCAGCAGCAAGTACGGTGGGTCTGGAAACACCATATATTTT. As protein: CASSKYGGSGNTIYF.